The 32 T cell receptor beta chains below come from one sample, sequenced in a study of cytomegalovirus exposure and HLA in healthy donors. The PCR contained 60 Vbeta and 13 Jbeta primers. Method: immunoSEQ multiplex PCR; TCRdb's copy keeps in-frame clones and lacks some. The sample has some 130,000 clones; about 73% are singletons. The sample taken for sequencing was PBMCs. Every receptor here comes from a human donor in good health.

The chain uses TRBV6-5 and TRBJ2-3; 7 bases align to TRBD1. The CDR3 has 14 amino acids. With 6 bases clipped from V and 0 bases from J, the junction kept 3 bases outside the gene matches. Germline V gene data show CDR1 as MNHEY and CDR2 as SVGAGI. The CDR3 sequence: CASSGTASTDTQYF. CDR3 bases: TGTGCCAGCAGCGGGACAGCTAGCACAGATACGCAGTATTTT.

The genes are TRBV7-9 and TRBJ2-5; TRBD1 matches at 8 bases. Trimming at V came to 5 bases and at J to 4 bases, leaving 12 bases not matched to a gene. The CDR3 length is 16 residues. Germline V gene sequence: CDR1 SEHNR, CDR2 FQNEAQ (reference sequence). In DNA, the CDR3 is TGTGCCAGCAGCACTCTCGACAGGGGCGCGAGAGAGACCCAGTACTTC. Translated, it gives CASSTLDRGARETQYF.

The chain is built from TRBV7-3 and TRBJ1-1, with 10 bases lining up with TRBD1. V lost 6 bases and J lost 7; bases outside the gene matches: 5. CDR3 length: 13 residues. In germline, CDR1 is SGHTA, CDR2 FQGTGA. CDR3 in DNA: TGTGCCAGCAGAGGACAGGGGGGGGTTGAAGCTTTCTTT. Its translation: CASRGQGGVEAFF.

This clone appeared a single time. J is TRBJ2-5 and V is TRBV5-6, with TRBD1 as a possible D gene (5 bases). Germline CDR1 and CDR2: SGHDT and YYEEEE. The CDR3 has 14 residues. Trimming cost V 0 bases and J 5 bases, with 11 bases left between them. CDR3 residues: CASSLGQRQETQYF. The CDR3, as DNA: TGTGCCAGCAGCTTGGGCCAAAGACAGGAGACCCAGTACTTC.

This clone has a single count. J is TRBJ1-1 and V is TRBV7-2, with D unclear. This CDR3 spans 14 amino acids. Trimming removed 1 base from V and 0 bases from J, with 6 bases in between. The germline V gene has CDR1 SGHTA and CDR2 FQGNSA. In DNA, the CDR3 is TGTGCCAGCAGCTTAGGCGGGTTGAACACTGAAGCTTTCTTT. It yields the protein CASSLGGLNTEAFF.

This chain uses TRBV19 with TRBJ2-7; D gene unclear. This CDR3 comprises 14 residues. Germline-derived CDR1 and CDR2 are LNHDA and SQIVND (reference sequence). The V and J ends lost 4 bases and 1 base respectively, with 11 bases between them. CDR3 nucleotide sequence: TGTGCCAGTAGTACAGGCAGCTATTCCTACGAGCAGTACTTC. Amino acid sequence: CASSTGSYSYEQYF.

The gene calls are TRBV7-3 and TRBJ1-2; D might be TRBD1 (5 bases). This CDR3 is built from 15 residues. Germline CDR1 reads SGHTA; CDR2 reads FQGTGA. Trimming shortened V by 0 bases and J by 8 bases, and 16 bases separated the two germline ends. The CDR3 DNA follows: TGTGCCAGCAGCTTAACTGGGGCGCCCCAGGGCGGCTACACCTTC. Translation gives CASSLTGAPQGGYTF. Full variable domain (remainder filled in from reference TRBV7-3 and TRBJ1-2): GAGVSQTPSNKVTEKGKYVELRCDPISGHTALYWYRQSLGQGPEFLIYFQGTGAADDSGLPNDRFFAVRPEGSVSTLKIQRTERGDSAVYLCASSLTGAPQGGYTFGSGTRLTVV.

CDR3 coding DNA: TGTGCCAGCAACAATGCAACTAATGAAAAACTGTTTTTT. Translated: CASNNATNEKLFF. The rearrangement links TRBV6-6 to TRBJ1-4, with D uncertain. Germline CDR1 reads MNHNY; CDR2 reads SVGAGI (reference sequence). Trimming pared 7 bases from V and 0 bases from J, leaving 6 bases between. This CDR3 has 13 amino acids.

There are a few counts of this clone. CDR3 protein: CASSPDRVQYF. The CDR3, as DNA: TGTGCCAGCAGCCCTGACAGGGTGCAGTACTTC. The V and J genes are TRBV7-2 and TRBJ2-7; the match to TRBD1 covers 7 bases. The germline gives CDR1 SGHTA, CDR2 FQGNSA. The CDR3 contains 11 residues. The ends lost 5 bases at V and 9 bases at J; junction bases unmatched: 4.

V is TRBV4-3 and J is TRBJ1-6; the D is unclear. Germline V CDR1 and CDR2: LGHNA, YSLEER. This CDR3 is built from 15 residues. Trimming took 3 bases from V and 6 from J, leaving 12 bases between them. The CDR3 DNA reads TGCGCCAGCAGCCAGGAGGGCGGGAGTAATTCACCCCTCCACTTT. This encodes CASSQEGGSNSPLHF.

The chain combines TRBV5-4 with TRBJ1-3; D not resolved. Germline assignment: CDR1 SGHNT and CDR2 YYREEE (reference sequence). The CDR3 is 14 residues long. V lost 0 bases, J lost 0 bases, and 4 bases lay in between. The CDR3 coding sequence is TGTGCCAGCAGCTTGGACAGCTCTGGAAACACCATATATTTT. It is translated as CASSLDSSGNTIYF.

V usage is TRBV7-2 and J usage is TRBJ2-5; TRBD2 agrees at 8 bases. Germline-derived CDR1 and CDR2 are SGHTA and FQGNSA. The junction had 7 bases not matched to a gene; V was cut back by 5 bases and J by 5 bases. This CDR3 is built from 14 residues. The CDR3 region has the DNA TGTGCCAGCAGCCCGGGGGGGGCCACTGAGACCCAGTACTTC. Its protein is CASSPGGATETQYF.

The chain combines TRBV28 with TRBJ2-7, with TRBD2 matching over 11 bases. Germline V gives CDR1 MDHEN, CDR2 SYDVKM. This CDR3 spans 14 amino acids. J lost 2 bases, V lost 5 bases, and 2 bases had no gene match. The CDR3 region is CASSATSGAYEQYF. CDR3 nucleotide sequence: TGTGCCAGCAGTGCGACTAGCGGGGCCTACGAGCAGTACTTC.

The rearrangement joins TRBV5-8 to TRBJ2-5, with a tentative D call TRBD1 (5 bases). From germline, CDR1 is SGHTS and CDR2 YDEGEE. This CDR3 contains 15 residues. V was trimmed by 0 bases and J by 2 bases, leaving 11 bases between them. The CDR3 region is CASSLATQVQETQYF. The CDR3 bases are TGTGCCAGCAGCTTGGCGACACAGGTTCAAGAGACCCAGTACTTC.

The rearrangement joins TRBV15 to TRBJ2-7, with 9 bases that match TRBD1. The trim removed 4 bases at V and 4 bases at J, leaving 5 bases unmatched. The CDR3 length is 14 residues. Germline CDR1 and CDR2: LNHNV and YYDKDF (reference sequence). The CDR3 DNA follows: TGTGCCACCAGCACCGGGACAGGGTGGTACGAGCAGTACTTC. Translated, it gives CATSTGTGWYEQYF.

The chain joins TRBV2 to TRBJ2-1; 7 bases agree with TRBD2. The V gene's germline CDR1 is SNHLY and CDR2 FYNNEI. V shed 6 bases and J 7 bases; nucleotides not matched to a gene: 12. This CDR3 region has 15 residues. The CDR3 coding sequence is TGTGCCAGCAGCTGGGAAGGGTTGGGGGGGAATGAGCAGTTCTTC. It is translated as CASSWEGLGGNEQFF.

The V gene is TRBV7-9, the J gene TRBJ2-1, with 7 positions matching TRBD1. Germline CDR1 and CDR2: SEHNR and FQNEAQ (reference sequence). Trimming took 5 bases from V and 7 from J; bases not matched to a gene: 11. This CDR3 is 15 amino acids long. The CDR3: CASSTPGQFKNEQFF. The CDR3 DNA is TGTGCCAGCAGCACTCCGGGACAGTTTAAAAATGAGCAGTTCTTC.

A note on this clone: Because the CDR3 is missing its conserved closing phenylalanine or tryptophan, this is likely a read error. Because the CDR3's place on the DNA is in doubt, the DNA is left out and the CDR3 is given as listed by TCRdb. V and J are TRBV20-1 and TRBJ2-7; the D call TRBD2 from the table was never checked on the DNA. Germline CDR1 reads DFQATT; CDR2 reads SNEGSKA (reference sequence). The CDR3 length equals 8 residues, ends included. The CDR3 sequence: CSGRGPGL.

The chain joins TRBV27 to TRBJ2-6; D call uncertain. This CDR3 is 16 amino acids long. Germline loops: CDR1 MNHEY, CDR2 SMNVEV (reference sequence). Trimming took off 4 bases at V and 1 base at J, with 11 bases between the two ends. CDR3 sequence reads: CASSSLRRSGANVLTF. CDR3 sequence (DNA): TGTGCCAGCAGTTCCCTTCGGCGGTCTGGGGCCAACGTCCTGACTTTC.

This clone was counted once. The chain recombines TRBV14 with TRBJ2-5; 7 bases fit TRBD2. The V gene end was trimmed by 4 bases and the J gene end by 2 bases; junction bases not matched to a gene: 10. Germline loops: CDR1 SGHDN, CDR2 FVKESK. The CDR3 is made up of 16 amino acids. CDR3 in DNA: TGTGCCAGCAGCCCCAGGCGGCTAGCGGTTCAAGAGACCCAGTACTTC. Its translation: CASSPRRLAVQETQYF.

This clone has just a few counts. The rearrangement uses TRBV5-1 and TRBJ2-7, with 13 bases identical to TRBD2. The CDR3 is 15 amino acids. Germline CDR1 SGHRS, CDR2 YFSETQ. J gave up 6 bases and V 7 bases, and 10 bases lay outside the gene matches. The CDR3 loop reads CASRGLAGASPEQYF. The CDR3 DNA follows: TGCGCCAGCCGCGGACTAGCGGGAGCGTCCCCCGAGCAGTACTTC. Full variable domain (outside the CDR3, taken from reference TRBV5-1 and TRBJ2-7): KAGVTQTPRYLIKTRGQQVTLSCSPISGHRSVSWYQQTPGQGLQFLFEYFSETQRNKGNFPGRFSGRQFSNSRSEMNVSTLELGDSALYLCASRGLAGASPEQYFGPGTRLTVT.

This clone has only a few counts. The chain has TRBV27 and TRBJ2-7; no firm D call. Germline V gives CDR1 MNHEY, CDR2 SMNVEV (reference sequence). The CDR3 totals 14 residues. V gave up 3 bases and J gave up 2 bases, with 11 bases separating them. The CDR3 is CASSLGPAAYEQYF. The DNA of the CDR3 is TGTGCCAGCAGTTTGGGTCCGGCGGCCTACGAGCAGTACTTC.

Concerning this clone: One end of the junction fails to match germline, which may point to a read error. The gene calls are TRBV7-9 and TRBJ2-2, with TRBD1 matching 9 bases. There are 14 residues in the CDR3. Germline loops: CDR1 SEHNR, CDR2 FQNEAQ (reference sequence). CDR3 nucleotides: TGTTCCAGCAGCCCGACAGGGGGGGCCGGGGAGCTGTTTTTT. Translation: CSSSPTGGAGELFF.

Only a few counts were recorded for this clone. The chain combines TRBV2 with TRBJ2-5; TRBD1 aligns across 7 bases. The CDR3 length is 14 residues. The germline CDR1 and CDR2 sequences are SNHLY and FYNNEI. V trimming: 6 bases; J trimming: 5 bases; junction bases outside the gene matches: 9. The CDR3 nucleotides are TGTGCCAGCAGGCACACAGGGGATCGGGAGACCCAGTACTTC. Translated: CASRHTGDRETQYF. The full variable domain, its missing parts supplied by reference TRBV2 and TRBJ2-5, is EPEVTQTPSHQVTQMGQEVILRCVPISNHLYFYWYRQILGQKVEFLVSFYNNEISEKSEIFDDQFSVERPDGSNFTLKIRSTKLEDSAMYFCASRHTGDRETQYFGPGTRLLVL.

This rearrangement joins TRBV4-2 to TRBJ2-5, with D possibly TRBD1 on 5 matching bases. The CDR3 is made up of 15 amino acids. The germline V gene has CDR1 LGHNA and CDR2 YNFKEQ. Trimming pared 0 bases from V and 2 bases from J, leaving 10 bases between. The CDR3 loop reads CASSQDLGAQETQYF. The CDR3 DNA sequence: TGTGCCAGCAGCCAAGATCTAGGGGCGCAAGAGACCCAGTACTTC.

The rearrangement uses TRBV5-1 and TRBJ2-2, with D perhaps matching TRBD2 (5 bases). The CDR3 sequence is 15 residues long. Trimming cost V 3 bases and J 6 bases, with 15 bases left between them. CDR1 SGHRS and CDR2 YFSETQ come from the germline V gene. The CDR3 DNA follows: TGCGCCAGCAGCTCCGTCGCGGGTTTCCCCGGGGAGCTGTTTTTT. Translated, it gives CASSSVAGFPGELFF.

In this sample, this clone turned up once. DNA of the CDR3: TGTGCCAGCAGTGAAGCCGGGTGGGGGGTGGCTAATGAAAAACTGTTTTTT. Translation: CASSEAGWGVANEKLFF. The chain couples TRBV6-1 to TRBJ1-4; possible D gene TRBD1, 5 bases. Germline V gives CDR1 MNHNS, CDR2 SASEGT. V was shortened by 0 bases and J by 3 bases, with 14 bases between the two germline ends. The CDR3 is 17 residues long.

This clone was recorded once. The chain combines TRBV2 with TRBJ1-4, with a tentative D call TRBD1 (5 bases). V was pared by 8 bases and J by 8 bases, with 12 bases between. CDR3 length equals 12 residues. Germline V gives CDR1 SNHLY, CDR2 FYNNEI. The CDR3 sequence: CASLRDLEKLFF. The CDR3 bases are TGTGCCAGCCTCAGGGATTTGGAAAAACTGTTTTTT.

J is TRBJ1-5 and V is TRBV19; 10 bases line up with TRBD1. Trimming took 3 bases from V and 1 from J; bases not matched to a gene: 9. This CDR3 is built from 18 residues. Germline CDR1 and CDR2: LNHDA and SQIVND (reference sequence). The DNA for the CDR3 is TGTGCCAGTAGTATTCGGGACAGGGGAGAAAGAAGCAATCAGCCCCAGCATTTT. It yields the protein CASSIRDRGERSNQPQHF. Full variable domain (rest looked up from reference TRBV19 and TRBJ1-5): DGGITQSPKYLFRKEGQNVTLSCEQNLNHDAMYWYRQDPGQGLRLIYYSQIVNDFQKGDIAEGYSVSREKKESFPLTVTSAQKNPTAFYLCASSIRDRGERSNQPQHFGDGTRLSIL.

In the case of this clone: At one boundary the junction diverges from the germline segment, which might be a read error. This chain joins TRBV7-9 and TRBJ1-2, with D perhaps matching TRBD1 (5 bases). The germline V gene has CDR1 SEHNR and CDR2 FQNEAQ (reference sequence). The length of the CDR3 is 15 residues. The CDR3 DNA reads TGTTCCAGCAGCTCGGGACCGGGAGATAAAAGGGGCTACACCTTC. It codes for CSSSSGPGDKRGYTF.

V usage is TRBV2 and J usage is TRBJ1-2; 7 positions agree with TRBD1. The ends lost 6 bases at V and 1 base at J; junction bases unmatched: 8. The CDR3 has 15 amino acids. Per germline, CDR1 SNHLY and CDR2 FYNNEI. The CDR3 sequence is CASRPRGGGNYGYTF. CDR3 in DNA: TGTGCCAGCAGACCAAGAGGGGGCGGTAACTATGGCTACACCTTC.

The CDR3 DNA is TGTGCCAGCAGCTTAGCGACAGGGGGTAGCAATCAGCCCCAGCATTTT. Protein: CASSLATGGSNQPQHF. The genes are TRBV7-8 and TRBJ1-5; 9 nucleotides align to TRBD1. The CDR3 length is 16 residues. Germline values: CDR1 SGHVS, CDR2 FQNEAQ. The ends lost 0 bases at V and 0 bases at J; junction bases unmatched: 0.